This TCR beta chain emerged from a study of T cell responses to AZD1222 COVID-19 vaccine. Findings of the study overall: Clonal diversity was possibly underestimated; the donors were predominantly white British and more often female.

Concerning this clone itself: The antigen remains unidentified.

The repertoire was sequenced with immunoSEQ multiplex PCR; TCRdb's copy has only in-frame clones and lacks some. The data contain 100,000 to 150,000 clones, about nine tenths of them singletons. With 5 bases clipped from V and 5 bases from J, the junction kept 11 bases outside the gene matches. In germline, CDR1 is LGHDT, CDR2 YNNKEL (reference sequence). The CDR3 extends over 16 amino acids. The V gene is TRBV3-1 (or the pseudogene TRBV3-2), the J gene TRBJ1-4, with 7 bases fitting TRBD1. The clonotype originates from an adult in good health. The sample here was peripheral blood, taken on day 0 of AZD1222 vaccination. CDR3 protein: CASSTLTGTANEKLFF. CDR3 nucleotide sequence: TGTGCCAGCAGCACCCTAACCGGGACAGCAAATGAAAAACTGTTTTTT.